The 15 T cell receptor beta chains presented below share a single source sample, sequenced in a study of T-cell memory formation after mild COVID-19. One entry per CDR3 protein, called by TCRdb with MiXCR from the 5' RACE reads. This sample has about 310,000 distinct CDR3 sequences, with 15% to 20% found just once. The sample taken for sequencing was PBMCs or a T cell subset sorted from them (not recorded which). Source of these receptors: a man younger than 30 who had mild COVID-19 (a few samples of this study predate the infection). Cell type and time point are not known.

The chain employs TRBV9 and TRBJ1-5; 10 positions match TRBD1. Germline V gene lookup returns CDR1 SGDLS and CDR2 YYNGEE. J gave up 7 bases and V 3 bases, and 19 bases lay outside the gene matches. The CDR3 contains 19 residues. This CDR3 reads CASSADHRDRGVGGQPQHF. Here the CDR3 DNA reads TGTGCCAGCAGCGCTGATCACCGGGACAGGGGAGTCGGAGGACAGCCCCAGCATTTT.

This clonotype came up many times. The chain has TRBV15 and TRBJ1-2, with D maybe TRBD1 (5 bases). Germline CDR1 reads LNHNV; CDR2 reads YYDKDF (reference sequence). V dropped 0 bases and J dropped 7 bases, with 15 bases sitting between them. This CDR3 comprises 15 residues. The CDR3 region is CATSRDLTGWSGYTF. The CDR3 DNA reads TGTGCCACCAGCAGAGATTTAACAGGATGGAGTGGCTACACCTTC.

As DNA, the CDR3 is TGCGCCAGCAGCTTGGAGTGGGGCTCCGGGGAGCTGTTTTTT. Translated: CASSLEWGSGELFF. V is TRBV5-1 and J is TRBJ2-2; TRBD1 might be the D (5 bases). This CDR3 is built from 14 residues. CDR1 and CDR2 from the germline V gene are SGHRS and YFSETQ. V was cut by 0 bases and J by 6 bases, with 9 bases left in between. The whole variable domain, filled in from reference TRBV5-1 and TRBJ2-2, reads KAGVTQTPRYLIKTRGQQVTLSCSPISGHRSVSWYQQTPGQGLQFLFEYFSETQRNKGNFPGRFSGRQFSNSRSEMNVSTLELGDSALYLCASSLEWGSGELFFGEGSRLTVL.

This clonotype came up many times. V gene TRBV4-1 combines with J gene TRBJ2-2; 9 bases line up with TRBD2. CDR3 size: 17 residues. The junction had 8 bases not matched to a gene; V was cut back by 5 bases and J by 1 base. The V gene's germline CDR1 is MGHRA and CDR2 YSYEKL. This CDR3 reads CASSEPQTSGNTGELFF. The CDR3 DNA sequence: TGCGCCAGCAGCGAACCTCAGACTAGCGGGAACACCGGGGAGCTGTTTTTT.

This clonotype was recorded a few times. The V and J genes are TRBV4-3 and TRBJ2-2; no definite D call. The CDR3 is 16 residues long. V shed 4 bases and J shed 6 bases, with 18 bases lying between them. In germline, CDR1 is LGHNA, CDR2 YSLEER. The CDR3 DNA follows: TGCGCCAGCAGCCCCCGCGCGCCGGCTCTCGCCGGGGAGCTGTTTTTT. This sequence encodes CASSPRAPALAGELFF.

This clonotype was recorded many times. The V call is TRBV3-2, the J call TRBJ2-5; TRBD2 was called by the table and not checked on the DNA. TRBV3-2 constitutes a pseudogene. This CDR3 has 16 amino acids. The DNA of the CDR3 is TGTGCCAGCAGCCCGGGACTAGCCGGCAAGCAAGAGACCCAGTACTTC. Protein sequence: CASSPGLAGKQETQYF.

This clonotype was seen a handful of times. This sequence joins TRBV5-1 and TRBJ1-1; no definite D call. This CDR3 is built from 12 residues. The germline gives CDR1 SGHRS, CDR2 YFSETQ. V was pared by 6 bases and J by 2 bases, with 8 bases between. Here the CDR3 DNA reads TGCGCCAGCATGGGGTTTAACACTGAAGCTTTCTTT. It specifies CASMGFNTEAFF.

The chain has TRBV7-2 and TRBJ2-5; TRBD2 matches at 8 bases. From germline, CDR1 is SGHTA and CDR2 FQGNSA. The CDR3 spans 15 residues. V shed 1 base, J shed 5 bases, and the junction held 6 bases outside the gene matches. CDR3 region: CASSLGGGGRETQYF. CDR3 in DNA: TGTGCCAGCAGCTTAGGCGGCGGGGGGCGGGAGACCCAGTACTTC.

A few counts support this clonotype. The chain carries TRBV12-3 or TRBV12-4 and TRBJ2-7; 8 bases are a match to TRBD1. Trimming removed 3 bases from V and 5 bases from J; junction bases left unmatched: 3. The CDR3 runs 13 residues. CDR3 DNA: TGTGCCAGCAGTTTCGGACAGGGCGACGAGCAGTACTTC. This codes for CASSFGQGDEQYF.

The chain employs TRBV14 and TRBJ1-2; D not certain. Germline CDR1 is SGHDN and CDR2 is FVKESK. The CDR3 spans 13 residues. V dropped 1 base and J dropped 7 bases, with 10 bases sitting between them. The CDR3 nucleotides read TGTGCCAGCAGCCAAGTGAAAGGGTTTGGCTACACCTTC. Its translation: CASSQVKGFGYTF.

This clonotype turned up a few times. This chain links TRBV20-1 with TRBJ2-1, with TRBD2 as a possible D gene (6 bases). Deletions cut 6 bases from V and 5 bases from J, with 17 bases between. There are 14 residues in the CDR3. The germline gives CDR1 DFQATT, CDR2 SNEGSKA (reference sequence). The CDR3 region is CSATRDFRDNEQFF. The DNA for the CDR3 is TGCAGTGCAACCCGGGACTTCCGTGACAATGAGCAGTTCTTC.

This clonotype has only a few counts. The genes are TRBV10-3 and TRBJ2-7, with D possibly being TRBD2 (5 bases). Deletions cut 10 bases from V and 2 bases from J, with 6 bases between. The CDR3 extends over 10 amino acids. Germline CDR1 ENHRY, CDR2 SYGVKD. The CDR3 sequence is CATGAYEQYF. The CDR3 nucleotides are TGTGCCACCGGGGCCTACGAGCAGTACTTC.

This clonotype showed up just a few times. The chain has TRBV6-6 and TRBJ2-1; 7 bases are shared with TRBD1. Germline V gene data show CDR1 as MNHNY and CDR2 as SVGAGI (reference sequence). The length of the CDR3 is 14 residues. V dropped 5 bases and J dropped 10; count of bases not matched to a gene: 11. CDR3 protein: CASSGIQGGGEQFF. CDR3 DNA: TGTGCCAGCAGTGGGATCCAAGGGGGCGGGGAGCAGTTCTTC.

V usage is TRBV5-1 and J usage is TRBJ1-1, with D possibly TRBD1 on 5 matching bases. V was pared by 7 bases and J by 0 bases, with 13 bases between. The length of the CDR3 is 14 residues. From germline, CDR1 is SGHRS and CDR2 YFSETQ. CDR3 region: CASGSGGLNTEAFF. Here the CDR3 DNA reads TGCGCCAGCGGGAGCGGGGGATTGAACACTGAAGCTTTCTTT.

The CDR3 protein is CASGLRTGTEAFF. The CDR3 DNA reads TGTGCTAGTGGTTTGCGAACAGGGACTGAAGCTTTCTTT. This rearrangement joins TRBV12-5 to TRBJ1-1, with D tentatively TRBD1 (6 bases). V was shortened by 2 bases and J by 5 bases, with 9 bases between the two germline ends. Looked up from germline, CDR1 is LGHNT and CDR2 is FRNRAP. The CDR3 runs 13 residues.